The clone carrying this T cell receptor beta chain appeared a single time. In the study's own analysis: Cell counts per sample came from amplifying reference gene primers. Generated by immunoSEQ multiplex PCR, the TCRdb table keeps only in-frame clones and is missing some. The V and J calls and clone size come from that table; D and trimming were worked out from the DNA. There are around 300,000 clones in the sample; under 90% occur only once, and more than 1.5% lies in the top ten. This CDR3 comprises 11 residues. Germline values: CDR1 SQVTM, CDR2 ANQGSEA. V shed 7 bases, J shed 5 bases, and the junction held 5 bases outside the gene matches. Recruitment covered about two dozen US areas and drew participants whose ages spanned about 18 to 100 years. The sample originates from a study of blood T cell repertoires in COVID-19. Study as a whole: The analysed material was cDNA or gDNA that came from T cells, B-cell-depleted T cells, or PBMCs.

This receptor was taken from a woman aged 60-75 years who had recovered from COVID-19. The genes are TRBV29-1 and TRBJ2-7, with 7 bases lining up with TRBD1. The sample consisted of PBMCs or T cells enriched from blood (not recorded which). DNA of the CDR3: TGCAGCGGGCAGACAGGGAACGAGCAGTACTTC. This sequence encodes CSGQTGNEQYF.